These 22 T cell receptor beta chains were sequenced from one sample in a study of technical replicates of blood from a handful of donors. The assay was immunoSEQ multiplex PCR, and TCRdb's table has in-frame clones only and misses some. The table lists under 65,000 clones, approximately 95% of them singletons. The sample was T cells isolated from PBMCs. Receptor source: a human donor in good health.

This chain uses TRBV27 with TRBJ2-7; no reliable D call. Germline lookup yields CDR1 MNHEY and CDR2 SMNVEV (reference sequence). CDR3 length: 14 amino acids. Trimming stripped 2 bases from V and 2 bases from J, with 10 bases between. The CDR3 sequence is CASSLIGTAYEQYF. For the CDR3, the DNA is TGTGCCAGCAGTTTAATCGGCACAGCCTACGAGCAGTACTTC.

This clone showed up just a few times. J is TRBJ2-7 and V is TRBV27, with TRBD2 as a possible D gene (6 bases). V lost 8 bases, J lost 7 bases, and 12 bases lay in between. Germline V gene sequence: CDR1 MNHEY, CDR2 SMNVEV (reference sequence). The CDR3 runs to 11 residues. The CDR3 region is CASLAGREQYF. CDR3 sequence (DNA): TGTGCCAGCTTGGCGGGGAGAGAGCAGTACTTC.

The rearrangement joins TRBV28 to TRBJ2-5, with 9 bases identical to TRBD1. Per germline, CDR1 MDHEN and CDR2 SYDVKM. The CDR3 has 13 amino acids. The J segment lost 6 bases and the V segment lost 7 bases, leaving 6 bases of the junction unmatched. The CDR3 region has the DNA TGTGCCAGCACCAGGACAGGGGTACAGACCCAGTACTTC. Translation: CASTRTGVQTQYF. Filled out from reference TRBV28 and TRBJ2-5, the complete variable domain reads DVKVTQSSRYLVKRTGEKVFLECVQDMDHENMFWYRQDPGLGLRLIYFSYDVKMKEKGDIPEGYSVSREKKERFSLILESASTNQTSMYLCASTRTGVQTQYFGPGTRLLVL.

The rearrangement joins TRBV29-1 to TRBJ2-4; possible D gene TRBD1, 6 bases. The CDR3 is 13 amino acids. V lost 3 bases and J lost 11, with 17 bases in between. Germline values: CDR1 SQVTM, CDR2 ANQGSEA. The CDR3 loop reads CSVDYIQDSLQYF. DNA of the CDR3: TGCAGCGTTGACTATATACAGGACAGCCTTCAGTACTTC. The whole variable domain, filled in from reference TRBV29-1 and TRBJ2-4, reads SAVISQKPSRDICQRGTSLTIQCQVDSQVTMMFWYRQQPGQSLTLIATANQGSEATYESGFVIDKFPISRPNLTFSTLTVSNMSPEDSSIYLCSVDYIQDSLQYFGAGTRLSVL.

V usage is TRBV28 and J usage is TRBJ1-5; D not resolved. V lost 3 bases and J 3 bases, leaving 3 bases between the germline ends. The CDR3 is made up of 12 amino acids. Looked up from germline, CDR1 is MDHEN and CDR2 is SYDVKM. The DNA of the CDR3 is TGTGCCAGCAGTTTCTTCAATCAGCCCCAGCATTTT. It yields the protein CASSFFNQPQHF.

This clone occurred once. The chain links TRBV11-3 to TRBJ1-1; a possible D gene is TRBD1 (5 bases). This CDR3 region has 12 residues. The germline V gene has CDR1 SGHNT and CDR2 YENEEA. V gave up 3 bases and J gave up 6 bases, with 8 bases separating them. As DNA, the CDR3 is TGTGCCAGCAGCTTTAGGGGCCCTGAAGCTTTCTTT. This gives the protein CASSFRGPEAFF.

The CDR3: CAADSLTLSGNTIYF. In nucleotides, the CDR3 is TGTGCTGCCGACAGTCTAACCCTCTCTGGAAACACCATATATTTT. V is TRBV30 and J is TRBJ1-3; TRBD1 might be the D (5 bases). Germline V gives CDR1 GTSNPN, CDR2 SVGIG (reference sequence). This CDR3 spans 15 amino acids. The full variable domain, in which reference TRBV30 and TRBJ1-3 provide the parts outside the CDR3, is SQTIHQWPATLVQPVGSPLSLECTVEGTSNPNLYWYRQAAGRGLQLLFYSVGIGQISSEVPQNLSASRPQDRQFILSSKKLLLSDSGFYLCAADSLTLSGNTIYFGEGSWLTVV.

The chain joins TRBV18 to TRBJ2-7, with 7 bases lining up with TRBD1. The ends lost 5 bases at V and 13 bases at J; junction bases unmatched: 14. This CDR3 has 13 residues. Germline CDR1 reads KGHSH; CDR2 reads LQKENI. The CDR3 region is CASSSGDSRSKYF. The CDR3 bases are TGTGCCAGCTCATCTGGGGACAGCAGGTCCAAATACTTC.

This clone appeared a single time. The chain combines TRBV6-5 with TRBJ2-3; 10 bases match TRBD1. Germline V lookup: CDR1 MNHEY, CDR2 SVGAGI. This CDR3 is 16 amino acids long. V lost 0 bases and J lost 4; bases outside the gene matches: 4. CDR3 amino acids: CASSYSPGQGPDTQYF. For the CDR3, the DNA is TGTGCCAGCAGTTACTCCCCGGGACAGGGGCCAGATACGCAGTATTTT.

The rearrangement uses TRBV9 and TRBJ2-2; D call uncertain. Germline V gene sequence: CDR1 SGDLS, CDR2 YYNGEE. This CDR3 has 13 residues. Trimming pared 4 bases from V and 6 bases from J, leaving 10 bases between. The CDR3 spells CASSPSGSGELFF. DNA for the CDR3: TGTGCCAGCAGCCCCTCCGGGTCCGGGGAGCTGTTTTTT. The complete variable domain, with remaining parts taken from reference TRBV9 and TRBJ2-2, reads DSGVTQTPKHLITATGQRVTLRCSPRSGDLSVYWYQQSLDQGLQFLIQYYNGEERAKGNILERFSAQQFPDLHSELNLSSLELGDSALYFCASSPSGSGELFFGEGSRLTVL.

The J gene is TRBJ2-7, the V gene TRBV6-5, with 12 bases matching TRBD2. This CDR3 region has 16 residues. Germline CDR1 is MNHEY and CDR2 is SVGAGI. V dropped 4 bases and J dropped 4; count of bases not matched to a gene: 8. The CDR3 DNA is TGTGCCAGCAGTTTTTCCGCTACTAGCGGGAGGTACGAGCAGTACTTC. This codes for CASSFSATSGRYEQYF.

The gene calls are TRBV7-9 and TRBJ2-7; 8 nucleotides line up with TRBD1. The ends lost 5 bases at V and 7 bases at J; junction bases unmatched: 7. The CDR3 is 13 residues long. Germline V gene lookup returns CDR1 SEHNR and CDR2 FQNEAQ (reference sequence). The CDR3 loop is CASSTTGAQEQYF. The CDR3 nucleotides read TGTGCCAGCAGCACGACAGGGGCGCAAGAGCAGTACTTC.

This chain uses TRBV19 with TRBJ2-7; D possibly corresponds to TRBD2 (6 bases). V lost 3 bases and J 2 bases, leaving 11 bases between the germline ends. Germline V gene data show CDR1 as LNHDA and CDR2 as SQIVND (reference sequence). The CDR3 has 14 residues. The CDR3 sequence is CASSMGGYAYEQYF. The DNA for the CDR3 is TGTGCCAGTAGTATGGGGGGATACGCCTACGAGCAGTACTTC. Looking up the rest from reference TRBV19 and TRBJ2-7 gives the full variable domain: DGGITQSPKYLFRKEGQNVTLSCEQNLNHDAMYWYRQDPGQGLRLIYYSQIVNDFQKGDIAEGYSVSREKKESFPLTVTSAQKNPTAFYLCASSMGGYAYEQYFGPGTRLTVT.

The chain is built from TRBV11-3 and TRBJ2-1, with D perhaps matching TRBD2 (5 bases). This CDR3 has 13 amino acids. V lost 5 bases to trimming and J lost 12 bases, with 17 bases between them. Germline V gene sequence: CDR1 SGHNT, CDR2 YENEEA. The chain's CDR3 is CASSESALGGQFF. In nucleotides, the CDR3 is TGTGCCAGCAGCGAATCGGCACTAGGCGGGCAGTTCTTC.

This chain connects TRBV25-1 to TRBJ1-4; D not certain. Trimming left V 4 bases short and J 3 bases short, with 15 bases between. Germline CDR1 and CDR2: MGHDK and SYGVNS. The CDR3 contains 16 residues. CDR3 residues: CASSVLRGGPNEKLFF. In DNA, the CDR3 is TGTGCCAGCAGTGTATTGCGGGGAGGGCCTAATGAAAAACTGTTTTTT.

CDR3 DNA sequence: TGTGCCTGGAGTACAGGACAGGGAGGTCAGCCCCAGCATTTT. Residues: CAWSTGQGGQPQHF. The chain links TRBV30 to TRBJ1-5; 8 bases are shared with TRBD1. This CDR3 contains 14 residues. V lost 2 bases and J lost 6; bases outside the gene matches: 6. Germline lookup yields CDR1 GTSNPN and CDR2 SVGIG (reference sequence).

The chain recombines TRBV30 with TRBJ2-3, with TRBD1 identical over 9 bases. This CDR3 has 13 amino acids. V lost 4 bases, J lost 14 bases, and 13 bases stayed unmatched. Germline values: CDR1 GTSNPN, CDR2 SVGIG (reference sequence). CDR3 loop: CAWNAMGGQGSYF. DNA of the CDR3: TGTGCCTGGAACGCCATGGGGGGACAGGGTTCGTATTTT.

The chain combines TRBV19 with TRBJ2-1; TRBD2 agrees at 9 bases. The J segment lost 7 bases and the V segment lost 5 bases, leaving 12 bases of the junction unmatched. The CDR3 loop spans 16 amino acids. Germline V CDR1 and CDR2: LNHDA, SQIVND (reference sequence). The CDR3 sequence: CASSAYASGMGNEQFF. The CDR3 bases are TGTGCCAGTAGTGCCTATGCTAGCGGGATGGGTAATGAGCAGTTCTTC.

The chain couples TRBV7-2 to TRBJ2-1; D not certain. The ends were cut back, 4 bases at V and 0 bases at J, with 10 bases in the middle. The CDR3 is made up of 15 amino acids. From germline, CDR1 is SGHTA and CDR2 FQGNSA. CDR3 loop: CASSSPMSSYNEQFF. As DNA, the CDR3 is TGTGCCAGCAGCTCGCCTATGAGCTCCTACAATGAGCAGTTCTTC.

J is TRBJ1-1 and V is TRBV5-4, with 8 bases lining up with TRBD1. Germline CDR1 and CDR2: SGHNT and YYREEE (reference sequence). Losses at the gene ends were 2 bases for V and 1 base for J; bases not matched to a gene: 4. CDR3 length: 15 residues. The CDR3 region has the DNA TGTGCCAGCAGCTTAGGACAGGGCCCGAACACTGAAGCTTTCTTT. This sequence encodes CASSLGQGPNTEAFF.

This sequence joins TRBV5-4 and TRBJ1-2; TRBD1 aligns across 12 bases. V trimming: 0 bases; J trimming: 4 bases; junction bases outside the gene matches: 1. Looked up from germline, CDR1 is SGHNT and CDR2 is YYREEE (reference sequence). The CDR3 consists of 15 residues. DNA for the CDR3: TGTGCCAGCAGCTTGGCGGGACAGGGGGCCTATGGCTACACCTTC. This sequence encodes CASSLAGQGAYGYTF.

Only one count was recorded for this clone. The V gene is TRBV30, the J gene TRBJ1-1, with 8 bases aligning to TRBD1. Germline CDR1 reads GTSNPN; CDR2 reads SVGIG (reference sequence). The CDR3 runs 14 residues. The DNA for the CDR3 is TGTGCATCAAAATGGGAGGACAGGGTGGTTGAAGCTTTCTTT. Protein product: CASKWEDRVVEAFF.